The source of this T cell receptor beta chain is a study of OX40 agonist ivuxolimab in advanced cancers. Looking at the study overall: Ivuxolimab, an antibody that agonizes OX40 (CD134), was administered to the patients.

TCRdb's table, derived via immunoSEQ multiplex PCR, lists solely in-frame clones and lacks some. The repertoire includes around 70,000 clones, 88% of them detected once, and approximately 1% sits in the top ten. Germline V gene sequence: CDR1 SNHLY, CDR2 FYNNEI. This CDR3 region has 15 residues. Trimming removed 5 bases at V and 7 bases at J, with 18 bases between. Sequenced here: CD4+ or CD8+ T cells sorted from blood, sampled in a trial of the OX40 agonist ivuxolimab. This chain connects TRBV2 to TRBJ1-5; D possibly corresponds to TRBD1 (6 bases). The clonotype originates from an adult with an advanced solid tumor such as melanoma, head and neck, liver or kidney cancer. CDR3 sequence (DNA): TGTGCCAGCAGTTGGGGGCCAGAGAGGGGCCAGCCCCAGCATTTT. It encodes CASSWGPERGQPQHF.